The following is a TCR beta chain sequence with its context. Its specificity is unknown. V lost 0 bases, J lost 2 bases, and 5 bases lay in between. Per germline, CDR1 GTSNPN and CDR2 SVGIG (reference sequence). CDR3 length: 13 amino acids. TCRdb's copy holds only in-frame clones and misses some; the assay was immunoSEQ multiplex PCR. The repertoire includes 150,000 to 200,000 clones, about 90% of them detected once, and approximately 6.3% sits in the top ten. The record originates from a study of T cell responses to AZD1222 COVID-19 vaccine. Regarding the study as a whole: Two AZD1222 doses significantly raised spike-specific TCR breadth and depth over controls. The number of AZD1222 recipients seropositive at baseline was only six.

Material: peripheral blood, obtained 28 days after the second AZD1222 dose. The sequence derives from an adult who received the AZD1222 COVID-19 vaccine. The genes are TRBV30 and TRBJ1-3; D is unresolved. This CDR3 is CAWSVSTGNTIYF. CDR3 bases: TGTGCCTGGAGTGTCTCTACTGGAAACACCATATATTTT. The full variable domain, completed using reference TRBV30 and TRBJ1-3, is SQTIHQWPATLVQPVGSPLSLECTVEGTSNPNLYWYRQAAGRGLQLLFYSVGIGQISSEVPQNLSASRPQDRQFILSSKKLLLSDSGFYLCAWSVSTGNTIYFGEGSWLTVV.